This TCR beta chain was sequenced for a study of cytomegalovirus exposure and HLA in healthy donors. Points from the study as a whole: It was reportedly the case that the classifier diagnosed cytomegalovirus status with high specificity and sensitivity. For presence/absence analyses, sequencing depth was assumed to be roughly uniform across donors. Accurate prediction of most subjects' HLA-A and HLA-B alleles from TCR beta sequences was reported.

In the PCR, 60 Vbeta and 13 Jbeta primers were used. Profiled with immunoSEQ multiplex PCR; TCRdb holds only in-frame clones, not every one. Among about 130,000 clones listed, around 77% were seen once. In regard to this clone: What it binds is not known.

Trimming removed 5 bases at V and 6 bases at J, with 29 bases between. CDR1 is MDHEN and CDR2 is SYDVKM in the germline V gene. This CDR3 has 19 residues. The sequence was collected from a man aged 25 to 45 in good health. Sequenced input: PBMCs. This chain links TRBV28 with TRBJ1-5; D might be TRBD1 (6 bases). The CDR3 DNA is TGTGCCAGCAGTCCACTCATTCCCGCGACAGGCCCGTTTAGTCAGCCCCAGCATTTT. Amino acid sequence: CASSPLIPATGPFSQPQHF.